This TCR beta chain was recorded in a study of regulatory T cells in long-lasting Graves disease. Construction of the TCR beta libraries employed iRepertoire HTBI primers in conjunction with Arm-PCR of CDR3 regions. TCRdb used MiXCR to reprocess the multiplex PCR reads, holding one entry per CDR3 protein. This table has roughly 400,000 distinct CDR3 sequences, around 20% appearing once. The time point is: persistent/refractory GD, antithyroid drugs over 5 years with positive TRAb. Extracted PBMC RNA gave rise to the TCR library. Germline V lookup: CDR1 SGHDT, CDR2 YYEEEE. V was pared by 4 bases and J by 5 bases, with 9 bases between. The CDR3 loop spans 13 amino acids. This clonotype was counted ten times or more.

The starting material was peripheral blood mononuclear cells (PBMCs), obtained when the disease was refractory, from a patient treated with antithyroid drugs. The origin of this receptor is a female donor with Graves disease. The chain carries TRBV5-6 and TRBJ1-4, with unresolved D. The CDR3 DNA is TGTGCCAGCAGCCGGGAAGGGAATGAAAAACTGTTTTTT. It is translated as CASSREGNEKLFF.